Listed below are T cell receptor beta chains from one sample, sequenced in a study of T cell changes during pregnancy in multiple sclerosis. Here immunoSEQ multiplex PCR was the method, and the copy in TCRdb shows in-frame clones only, minus some. The profile shows fewer than 90,000 clones, about 89% of them singletons. The specimen was peripheral blood, collected in the second trimester of pregnancy. Every receptor here comes from a female donor with multiple sclerosis, enrolled in a pregnancy study. Both conserved end residues are part of each CDR3. Fields, in order: J gene, D gene, V gene, clone size, CDR3 DNA, CDR3 protein. A D gene is named only where the DNA matches it firmly. Where a row states a size, it is once, few, many or the class of an expanded clone; other rows omit it.

TRBJ2-5 . TRBV10-3 . TGTGCCATCAGTGAGGGCGGGGGCCATGACGAGACCCAGTACTTC CAISEGGGHDETQYF
TRBJ2-2 TRBD2 TRBV9 . TGTGCCAGCAGCGTCCTAGCGGGGGACACCGGGGAGCTGTTTTTT CASSVLAGDTGELFF
TRBJ2-1 . TRBV9 . TGTGCCAGCAGCCCAGAAAACCGTGAGCAGTTCTTC CASSPENREQFF
TRBJ2-7 . TRBV27 . TGTGCCAGCAGTCTATCGGGACACAAAACCTACGAGCAGTACTTC CASSLSGHKTYEQYF
TRBJ1-6 . TRBV4-3 . TGCGCCAGCAGCCAACGGGAGCCGGGCTATAATTCACCCCTCCACTTT CASSQREPGYNSPLHF
TRBJ1-1 TRBD1 TRBV5-6 . TGTGCCAGCAGCTGGACGACCGGGACAGATAACACTGAAGCTTTCTTT CASSWTTGTDNTEAFF
TRBJ2-3 TRBD2 TRBV5-1 . TGCGCCAGCAGCCCGGGACTAGCGGGGGGATTTAGCACAGATACGCAGTATTTT CASSPGLAGGFSTDTQYF
TRBJ1-2 . TRBV2 . TGTGCCAGCAGTATACAGGGTGTCGGCTACACCTTC CASSIQGVGYTF
TRBJ2-3 . TRBV19 . TGTGCCAGTACCGATAGGAGGACCAACACAGATACGCAGTATTTT CASTDRRTNTDTQYF
TRBJ1-6 TRBD1 TRBV5-6 few TGTGCCAGCAGCTTGGAAGGGGGCAGTTCACCCCTCCACTTT CASSLEGGSSPLHF
TRBJ1-1 . TRBV4-1 . TGCGCCAGCAGCCAAGTTGGGGCAGGGCTAGCTTTCTTT CASSQVGAGLAFF
TRBJ2-2 . TRBV9 . TGTGCCAGCAGCCAAGTCGGGTCAGTCGGGGAGCTGTTTTTT CASSQVGSVGELFF
TRBJ2-5 TRBD2 TRBV7-9 . TGTGCCAGCAGCCGTTTAGCGGGGGGGCCTGGTCAAGAGACCCAGTACTTC CASSRLAGGPGQETQYF
TRBJ2-2 . TRBV9 . TGTGCCAGCAAGGGGGAGCCACCAAACACCGGGGAGCTGTTTTTT CASKGEPPNTGELFF
TRBJ1-3 TRBD1 TRBV7-8 . TGTGCCAGCAGCCTAGCCCCGGACAGGGGGTCCGGAAACACCATATATTTT CASSLAPDRGSGNTIYF
TRBJ2-3 . TRBV9 . TGTGCCAGCAGCGTAGTGGCGGGGAGTCCCCCTTCGGCTGATACGCAGTATTTT CASSVVAGSPPSADTQYF
TRBJ2-7 TRBD2 TRBV2 . TGTGCCAGCAGGGCGACTAGCGGGGGGGCCTACGAGCAGTACTTC CASRATSGGAYEQYF
TRBJ1-6 TRBD1 TRBV5-5 . TGTGCCAGCAGCACGGACAGGGCGGATAATTCACCCCTCCACTTT CASSTDRADNSPLHF
TRBJ2-1 . TRBV9 once TGTGCCAGCAGCGTTAGCGGCGTCTACAATGAGCAGTTCTTC CASSVSGVYNEQFF
TRBJ2-1 TRBD2 TRBV6-1 . TGTGCCAGCACATTATCGAGGGAGGGGTTCTTC CASTLSREGFF
TRBJ2-3 TRBD2 TRBV27 . TGTGCCAGCAGGTTGAGTAGCGGGGGGGCCTACACAGATACGCAGTATTTT CASRLSSGGAYTDTQYF